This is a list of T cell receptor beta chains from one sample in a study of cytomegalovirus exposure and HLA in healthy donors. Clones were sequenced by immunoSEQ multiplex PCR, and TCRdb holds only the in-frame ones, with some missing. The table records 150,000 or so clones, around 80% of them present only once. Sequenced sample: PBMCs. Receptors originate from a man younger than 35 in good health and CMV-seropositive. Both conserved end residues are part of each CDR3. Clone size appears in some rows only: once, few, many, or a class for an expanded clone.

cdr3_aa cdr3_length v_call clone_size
CASSRGGTGFQETQYF 16 TRBV11-2 NA
CASSLGGQGSYEQYF 15 TRBV7-2 NA
CASSPSSGPRTDTQYF 16 TRBV4-1 NA
CASRRDRAGANVLTF 15 TRBV19 NA
CASSESKLAGVWEQFF 16 TRBV10-2 NA
CSVRGQVTYEQYF 13 TRBV29-1 once
CASSFVRSLRDTQYF 15 TRBV27 NA
CASSILAGSNTQYF 14 TRBV7-2 once
CASSWGLAETQYF 13 TRBV27 NA
CASSPRTGNSGANVLTF 17 TRBV19 once
CASLILEVGTETQYF 15 TRBV2 NA
CASSLGLEQIMNTEAFF 17 TRBV5-5 NA
CASRNRVYEQYF 12 TRBV27 NA
CSVKGGGGETQYF 13 TRBV29-1 NA
CASSGHSGPYNEQFF 15 TRBV9 NA
CASKTGWETQYF 12 TRBV28 once
CATAGTSEETQYF 13 TRBV6-1 NA
CASSVVGAGAYNEQFF 16 TRBV9 NA
CASSLERRNTGELFF 15 TRBV11-2 few
CASSALTTGSEQYF 14 TRBV27 NA
CASSGGGGTRETQYF 15 TRBV28 NA
CAWVDYRGSSPLHF 14 TRBV30 NA
CASSQRTDSWDTQYF 15 TRBV14 few
CASSFDFHEQYF 12 TRBV7-8 NA
CAISEPRARNQPQHF 15 TRBV10-3 few
CASSFATPYEQYF 13 TRBV28 NA
CASSKDRGPGELFF 14 TRBV4-1 NA
CASRVQGEGQPQHF 14 TRBV6-6 NA
CASSEYPRQGGTDTQYF 17 TRBV6-4 NA
CASSLISGETQYF 13 TRBV28 NA
CASSLGTGWGKNIQYF 16 TRBV7-9 NA
CASSISTGSYEQYF 14 TRBV27 once